The sequence of this T cell receptor beta chain was determined in a study of cytomegalovirus exposure and HLA in healthy donors. Use of 60 Vbeta and 13 Jbeta primers characterized the PCR. Method: immunoSEQ multiplex PCR; TCRdb's copy keeps in-frame clones and lacks some. The sample yields tens of thousands of clones, over 70% seen once. Germline values: CDR1 SSHAT, CDR2 FNYEAQ (reference sequence). The CDR3 has 14 amino acids. A note on this clone: Its antigen is unknown. At one of its ends the junction is not consistent with the germline gene, which may arise from a read error.

Study results and limitations: Researchers reported from a later analysis that most CMV-associated TCR beta chains appeared HLA-restricted.

This receptor was obtained from a girl aged 2-10 years in good health and CMV-seropositive. This rearrangement joins TRBV7-7 to TRBJ2-7, with D possibly matching TRBD2 (5 bases). Sequencing was performed on PBMCs. In DNA, the CDR3 is TGTGCTAGCAGCTTAGCGCACGGTAACTACGAGCAGTACTTC. Translation: CASSLAHGNYEQYF. The variable domain in full, completed from reference TRBV7-7 and TRBJ2-7, reads GAGVSQSPRYKVTKRGQDVTLRCDPISSHATLYWYQQALGQGPEFLTYFNYEAQPDKSGLPSDRFSAERPEGSISTLTIQRTEQRDSAMYRCASSLAHGNYEQYFGPGTRLTVT.